One TCR beta chain is described in this entry. The target antigen is unknown. A heparinised blood draw that averaged approximately 110 mL was obtained once from each donor. The data derive from a study of beta chain features in type 1 diabetes. Study-wide results and limits: Across all four CD4+ subsets, people with type 1 diabetes showed modestly shorter TCRB CDR3s.

The entirety of the isolated RNA underwent reverse transcription, so expressed TCRB transcripts were sequenced. Produced via immunoSEQ multiplex PCR; TCRdb's table is partial and in-frame only. This table holds hundreds of thousands of clones, roughly 13% found once. CDR1 is SGHTA and CDR2 is FQGTGA in the germline V gene. The CDR3 spans 15 residues. V was pared by 5 bases and J by 3 bases, with 7 bases of the junction left unmatched. This chain uses TRBV7-3 with TRBJ2-3; 8 bases map to TRBD1. The source of this sequence is a man between 18 and 35 years old with type 1 diabetes. Sequencing input: naive CD4+ T cells from blood. The CDR3 loop is CASSQRGQGTDTQYF. CDR3 sequence (DNA): TGTGCCAGCAGCCAGAGAGGACAGGGTACAGATACGCAGTATTTT.